This is a list of T cell receptor beta chains from one sample in a study of blood T cells in healthy people across ages. MiXCR was run by TCRdb on the 5' RACE reads, yielding one entry per CDR3 protein. In the table there are over a million distinct CDR3 sequences, 35% to 45% of which are singletons. The sample taken for sequencing was blood. The receptors were sampled from a young woman in good health. CDR3s include the opening cysteine and the closing phenylalanine or tryptophan. A D gene is named only where the DNA matches it firmly. For some rows the clone size is stated as once, few or many, or as a class when expanded; others skip it.

abundance,d_gene,j_gene,v_gene,CDR3nt,CDR3aa
-,-,TRBJ2-1,TRBV6-2/TRBV6-3,TGTGCCAGCAGTTACCACGAGGGACCCAATGAGCAGTTCTTC,CASSYHEGPNEQFF
-,TRBD1,TRBJ2-5,TRBV20-1,TGCAGTGCTAAAGACCCGACAGGGGTGGAGACCCAGTACTTC,CSAKDPTGVETQYF
-,-,TRBJ1-1,TRBV29-1,TGCAGCGTTGATAGGGGGTCCAGCACTGAAGCTTTCTTT,CSVDRGSSTEAFF
many,TRBD2,TRBJ2-1,TRBV7-2,TGTGCCAGCAGCCTACTAGCGGAGGCACAGTTCTTC,CASSLLAEAQFF
few,-,TRBJ1-2,TRBV27,TGTGCCAGCAGAACAGGGAAGAGAGGCTACACCTTC,CASRTGKRGYTF
-,TRBD1,TRBJ2-3,TRBV7-6,TGTGCCAGCAGCTTGACGACAGGGCCAGATACGCAGTATTTT,CASSLTTGPDTQYF
few,-,TRBJ2-5,TRBV6-5,TGTGCCAGCAGCGCCGGACGTAAACAAGAGACCCAGTACTTC,CASSAGRKQETQYF
once,TRBD1,TRBJ2-7,TRBV5-5,TGTGCCAGCACGACAGGGACAGGGGGTTTCTACGAGCAGTACTTC,CASTTGTGGFYEQYF
few,TRBD2,TRBJ2-7,TRBV12-5,TGTGCTAGTGGTACCGGACTAGCGGGGGGGCTGCAGCAGTACTTC,CASGTGLAGGLQQYF
-,-,TRBJ2-3,TRBV5-1,TGCGCCAGCAGCGTCCCTAGGGAGACTAGCACAGATACGCAGTATTTT,CASSVPRETSTDTQYF
-,TRBD2,TRBJ2-7,TRBV25-1,TGTGCCAGCAGTGAATCGGGGGGATACTCCTACGAGCAGTACTTC,CASSESGGYSYEQYF
few,-,TRBJ1-2,TRBV10-3,TGTGCCATCAGTGAATGGATGAGCGGGGGCGAGGGCTACACCTTC,CAISEWMSGGEGYTF
many,TRBD1,TRBJ2-1,TRBV29-1,TGCAGCGTTGAAGATAAGGGACAGGGGAATGAGCAGTTCTTC,CSVEDKGQGNEQFF
-,TRBD2,TRBJ2-7,TRBV20-1,TGCAGTGCTAGATCACCCGCTAGCGGGAGTTCACGGGGGTACGAGCAGTACTTC,CSARSPASGSSRGYEQYF
-,-,TRBJ1-1,TRBV2,TGTGCCAGCATCGTTGACATGAACACTGAAGCTTTCTTT,CASIVDMNTEAFF
-,-,TRBJ1-1,TRBV20-1,TGCAGTGCTAGAGATGACGGACGAAACACTGAAGCTTTCTTT,CSARDDGRNTEAFF
few,-,TRBJ1-2,TRBV5-1,TGCGCCAGCAGCCCGACGGGGTGGGATGGCTACACCTTC,CASSPTGWDGYTF
few,TRBD2,TRBJ2-5,TRBV4-1,TGCGCCAGCAGCCAAGATTCAAGCGGGGCTTCCCAAGAGACCCAGTACTTC,CASSQDSSGASQETQYF
-,TRBD1,TRBJ2-3,TRBV5-1,TGCGCCAGCTCCTCGATTCTCCGGGACAGGGGGTCGACAGATACGCAGTATTTT,CASSSILRDRGSTDTQYF
-,-,TRBJ2-5,TRBV6-2/TRBV6-3,TGTGCCAGCAGTTACCCCGACGGGGGATTGGAGACCCAGTACTTC,CASSYPDGGLETQYF
-,TRBD1,TRBJ2-1,TRBV10-3,TGTGCCATCAGGGGACAGGACAATGAGCAGTTCTTC,CAIRGQDNEQFF
-,-,TRBJ2-7,TRBV7-2,TGTGCCAGCAGGTTCGGAGGGGCCTCCTACGAGCAGTACTTC,CASRFGGASYEQYF
-,-,TRBJ1-4,TRBV3-1,TGTGCCAGCAGCCAAATCCAGGGGCGGAAACTGTTTTTT,CASSQIQGRKLFF
-,TRBD2,TRBJ2-1,TRBV20-1,TGCAGTGCTAGGCGGACTAGCGGGGGGTCCTACAATGAGCAGTTCTTC,CSARRTSGGSYNEQFF
many,TRBD1,TRBJ2-3,TRBV20-1,TGCAGTGCTTTGCGAGGACAGGGGACAGATACGCAGTATTTT,CSALRGQGTDTQYF
-,TRBD1,TRBJ2-5,TRBV19,TGTGCCAGTAGTCGAACCGGGACAGGGAGAGAGGCCCAGTACTTC,CASSRTGTGREAQYF
few,TRBD1,TRBJ2-7,TRBV7-2,TGTGCCAGCAGTTTCGACAGGGTGGCCAATGAGCAGTACTTC,CASSFDRVANEQYF
-,TRBD2,TRBJ2-5,TRBV12-3/TRBV12-4,TGTGCCAGCGGCCTGAGGAGCGGGGGGGAAGATGAGCAGTACTTC,CASGLRSGGEDEQYF
few,-,TRBJ2-3,TRBV10-3,TGTGCCATCAGTGAGTCGACGGGTGCTGGAGATACGCAGTATTTT,CAISESTGAGDTQYF
few,TRBD1,TRBJ1-2,TRBV29-1,TGCAGCGCCGAAGGTTCAGGGGGTGGCTACACCTTC,CSAEGSGGGYTF
-,-,TRBJ2-1,TRBV20-1,TGCAGTGCCATCCTCAGGAGACCCGATGAGCAGTTCTTC,CSAILRRPDEQFF
few,TRBD2,TRBJ2-7,TRBV28,TGTGCCAGCAGTCTTAGCGGGAGTGCCTACGAGCAGTACTTC,CASSLSGSAYEQYF
few,TRBD2,TRBJ2-1,TRBV9,TGTGCCAGCAGCACGAGCGGGGCGAGCCCCTACAATGAGCAGTTCTTC,CASSTSGASPYNEQFF
-,TRBD1,TRBJ2-3,TRBV28,TGTGCCAGCAGTCCCGCCCCCGGGACAGGGGCGGATACGCAGTATTTT,CASSPAPGTGADTQYF
-,-,TRBJ1-5,TRBV20-1,TGCAGTGCCTCCGACAGAAATCAGCCCCAGCATTTT,CSASDRNQPQHF
-,-,TRBJ2-3,TRBV20-1,TGCAGTGCTAGATTTGGGGGATTACGAGATACGCAGTATTTT,CSARFGGLRDTQYF
-,-,TRBJ2-1,TRBV6-2/TRBV6-3,TGTGCCAGCAGTTACGCGCCTTGGGAGACCCAGTTCTTC,CASSYAPWETQFF
few,-,TRBJ2-1,TRBV12-3/TRBV12-4,TGTGCCAGCAGTTTAGCCAGGGTGGTTGAGCAGTTCTTC,CASSLARVVEQFF
-,TRBD2,TRBJ2-4,TRBV4-1,TGCGCCAGCAGTCAAGATCCTCTAGCGGGAGGTCAGTACTTC,CASSQDPLAGGQYF
-,-,TRBJ2-1,TRBV12-3/TRBV12-4,TGTGCCAGCAGTTTGAGCACAGGCCGCCTTATTTTCAACAATGAGCAGTTCTTC,CASSLSTGRLIFNNEQFF
-,-,TRBJ2-1,TRBV7-2,TGTGCCAGCAGCAACCCCCGCGGACCTCAGCAGTTCTTC,CASSNPRGPQQFF
few,TRBD2,TRBJ2-1,TRBV6-2/TRBV6-3,TGTGCCAGCAGTTACCGCTCTAGCGGGGGGGTCAATGAGCAGTTCTTC,CASSYRSSGGVNEQFF
-,TRBD2,TRBJ2-7,TRBV15,TGTGCCACCAGCAACCAACTAGCGGGGACCTACAATGAGCAGTACTTC,CATSNQLAGTYNEQYF
many,-,TRBJ2-1,TRBV20-1,TGCAGTGCTCCAACTAATAGCGGCAATGAGCAGTTCTTC,CSAPTNSGNEQFF
few,-,TRBJ1-3,TRBV7-2,TGTGCCAGCAGCCCGACAGGAGTCAACACCATATATTTT,CASSPTGVNTIYF
few,-,TRBJ1-2,TRBV18,TGTGCCAGCTCACCAATGATTCTTACCGACAGACCTACCTATGGCTACACCTTC,CASSPMILTDRPTYGYTF
few,-,TRBJ2-3,TRBV12-3/TRBV12-4,TGTGCCAGCAGTTTGGCCTCACCCACAGATACGCAGTATTTT,CASSLASPTDTQYF
-,-,TRBJ2-5,TRBV7-3,TGTGCCAGCAGCGCAATAGGGGAGACCCAGTACTTC,CASSAIGETQYF
-,-,TRBJ1-2,TRBV4-1,TGCGCCAGCAGCCAAGATAGATTGGCTGTGCGGGTTGGGGGCTACACCTTC,CASSQDRLAVRVGGYTF
few,-,TRBJ2-5,TRBV6-5,TGTGCCAGCAGTTATCAGGGAAGCGTCCAGTACTTC,CASSYQGSVQYF
few,-,TRBJ2-5,TRBV7-9,TGTGCCAGCAGCTTACCGATAGAAACAGGACTTAAGAGGACCCAGTACTTC,CASSLPIETGLKRTQYF
-,TRBD2,TRBJ2-4,TRBV3-1,TGTGCCAGCAGCGCCCGGGGGGGTTTGGCCAAAAACATTCAGTACTTC,CASSARGGLAKNIQYF